This T cell receptor (beta chain) emerged from a study of T-cell memory formation after mild COVID-19. This clonotype was counted only a few times. One entry per CDR3 protein, called by TCRdb with MiXCR from the 5' RACE reads. Of some 450,000 distinct CDR3 sequences detected, more than 15% appear once; the ten largest clones hold 20% to 25%. The sequenced sample consisted of PBMCs or a T cell subset sorted from them (not recorded which). The receptor's source is a man between 18 and 35 years old who had mild COVID-19 (a few samples of this study predate the infection). Cell type and time point are not known.

In DNA form, the CDR3 reads TGTGCCAGCAGCCCCGGGGGAGAAGCTTTCTTT. Amino acids: CASSPGGEAFF. J is TRBJ1-1 and V is TRBV12-3 or TRBV12-4, with D tentatively TRBD1 (5 bases). The CDR3 totals 11 residues. V lost 6 bases to trimming and J lost 8 bases, with 10 bases between them.